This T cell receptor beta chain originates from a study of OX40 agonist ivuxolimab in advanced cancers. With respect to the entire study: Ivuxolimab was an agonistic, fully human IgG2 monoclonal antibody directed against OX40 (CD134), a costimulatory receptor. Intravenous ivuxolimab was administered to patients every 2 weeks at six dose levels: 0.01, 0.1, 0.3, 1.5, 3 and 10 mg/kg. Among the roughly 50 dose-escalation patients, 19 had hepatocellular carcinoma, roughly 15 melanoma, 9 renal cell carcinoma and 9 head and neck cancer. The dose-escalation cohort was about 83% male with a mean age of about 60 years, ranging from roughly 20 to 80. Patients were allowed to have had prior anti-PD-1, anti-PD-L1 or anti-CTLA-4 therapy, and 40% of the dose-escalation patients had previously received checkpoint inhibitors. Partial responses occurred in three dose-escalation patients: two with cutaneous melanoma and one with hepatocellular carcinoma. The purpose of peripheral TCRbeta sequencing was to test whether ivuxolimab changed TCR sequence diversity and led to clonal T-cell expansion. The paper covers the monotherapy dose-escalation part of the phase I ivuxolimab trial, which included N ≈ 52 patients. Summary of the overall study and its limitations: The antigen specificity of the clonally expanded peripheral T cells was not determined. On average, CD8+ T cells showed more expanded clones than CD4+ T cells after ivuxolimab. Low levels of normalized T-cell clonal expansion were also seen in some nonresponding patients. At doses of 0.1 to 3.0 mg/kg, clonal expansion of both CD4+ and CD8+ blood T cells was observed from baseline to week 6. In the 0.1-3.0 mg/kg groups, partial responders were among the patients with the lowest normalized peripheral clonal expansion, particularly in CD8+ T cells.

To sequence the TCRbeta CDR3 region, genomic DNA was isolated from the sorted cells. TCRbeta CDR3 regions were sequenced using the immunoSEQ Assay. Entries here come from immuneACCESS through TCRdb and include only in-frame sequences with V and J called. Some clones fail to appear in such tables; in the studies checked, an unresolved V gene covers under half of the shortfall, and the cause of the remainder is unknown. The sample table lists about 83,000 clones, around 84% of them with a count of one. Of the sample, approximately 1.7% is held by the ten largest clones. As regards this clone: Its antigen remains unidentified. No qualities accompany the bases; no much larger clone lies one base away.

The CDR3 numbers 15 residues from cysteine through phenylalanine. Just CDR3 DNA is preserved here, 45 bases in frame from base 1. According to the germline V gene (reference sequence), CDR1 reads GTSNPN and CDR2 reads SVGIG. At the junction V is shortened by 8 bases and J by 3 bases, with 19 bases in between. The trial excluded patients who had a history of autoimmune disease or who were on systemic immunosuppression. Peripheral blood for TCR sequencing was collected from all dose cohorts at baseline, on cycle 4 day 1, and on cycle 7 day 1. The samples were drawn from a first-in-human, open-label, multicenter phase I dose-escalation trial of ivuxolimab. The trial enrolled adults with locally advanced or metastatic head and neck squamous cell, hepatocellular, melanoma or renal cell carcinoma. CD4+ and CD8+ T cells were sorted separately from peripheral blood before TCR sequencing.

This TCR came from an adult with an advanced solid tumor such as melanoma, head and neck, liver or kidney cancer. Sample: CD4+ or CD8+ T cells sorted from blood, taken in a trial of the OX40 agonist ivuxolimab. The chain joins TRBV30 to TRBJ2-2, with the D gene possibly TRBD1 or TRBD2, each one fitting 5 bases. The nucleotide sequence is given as TGTGCCCGCCTCGGGGCCCGGGATGACACCGGGGAGCTGTTTTTT. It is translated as CARLGARDDTGELFF. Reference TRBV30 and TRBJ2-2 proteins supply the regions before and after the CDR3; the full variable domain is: SQTIHQWPATLVQPVGSPLSLECTVEGTSNPNLYWYRQAAGRGLQLLFYSVGIGQISSEVPQNLSASRPQDRQFILSSKKLLLSDSGFYLCARLGARDDTGELFFGEGSRLTVL.